One sample yielded the 5 T cell receptor beta chains listed below, sequenced in a study of chemoradiotherapy in HPV16-positive cancers. Method: immunoSEQ multiplex PCR; TCRdb's copy keeps in-frame clones and lacks some. The sample records 2,500 to 3,500 clones, 70% to 80% being singletons. Sequences were derived from tumor tissue, sampled from a patient who underwent chemoradiotherapy. The receptors were gathered from a human donor with HPV-associated anogenital cancer.

This sequence joins TRBV6-1 and TRBJ2-1, with D possibly matching TRBD1 (6 bases). Germline V gene lookup returns CDR1 MNHNS and CDR2 SASEGT. The CDR3 runs 15 residues. V lost 2 bases, J lost 0 bases, and 8 bases lay in between. CDR3 protein: CASSEWDNSYNEQFF. The DNA of the CDR3 is TGTGCCAGCAGTGAATGGGACAACTCCTACAATGAGCAGTTCTTC.

The rearrangement links TRBV9 to TRBJ2-7; tentative D call: TRBD2 (5 bases). The CDR3 covers 15 residues. Germline loops: CDR1 SGDLS, CDR2 YYNGEE. V gave up 0 bases and J gave up 2 bases, with 12 bases separating them. DNA of the CDR3: TGTGCCAGCAGCGTAGGTAGCGACCGAGCCTACGAGCAGTACTTC. This encodes CASSVGSDRAYEQYF.

This clone was seen a handful of times. The V gene is TRBV9, the J gene TRBJ1-2, with 9 positions matching TRBD1. The V and J ends lost 3 bases and 8 bases, in that order; junction bases with no gene match: 8. CDR1 and CDR2 from the germline V gene are SGDLS and YYNGEE. This CDR3 is 14 amino acids long. The DNA for the CDR3 is TGTGCCAGCAGCGCCGGGACAGGGAAGGGAGGCTACACCTTC. Its translation: CASSAGTGKGGYTF.

The chain combines TRBV29-1 with TRBJ2-2, with D possibly called TRBD1 or TRBD2 (6 bases each). The CDR3 is 14 residues long. From germline, CDR1 is SQVTM and CDR2 ANQGSEA. Trimming shortened V by 6 bases and J by 1 base, and 12 bases separated the two germline ends. Here the CDR3 DNA reads TGCAGCGTCGCGGGACACATGAACACCGGGGAGCTGTTTTTT. Protein sequence: CSVAGHMNTGELFF.

The rearrangement links TRBV7-8 to TRBJ2-2, with a tentative D call TRBD2 (7 bases). Deletions cut 2 bases from V and 0 bases from J, with 13 bases between. CDR3 size: 17 residues. CDR1 and CDR2 (germline): SGHVS, FQNEAQ. The CDR3 DNA reads as TGTGCCAGCAGCTTATTGGCGGGGGCACCGAACACCGGGGAGCTGTTTTTT. As protein: CASSLLAGAPNTGELFF. Full variable domain (rest looked up from reference TRBV7-8 and TRBJ2-2): GAGVSQSPRYKVAKRGQDVALRCDPISGHVSLFWYQQALGQGPEFLTYFQNEAQLDKSGLPSDRFFAERPEGSVSTLKIQRTQQEDSAVYLCASSLLAGAPNTGELFFGEGSRLTVL.